Included here is one T cell receptor (beta chain) sequence, with context. Profiled with immunoSEQ multiplex PCR; TCRdb holds only in-frame clones, not every one. The data hold over 10,000 clones, with around 80% observed a single time. This specimen belongs to a study of chemoradiotherapy in HPV16-positive cancers. The V gene lost 1 base and the J gene lost 2 bases, with 6 bases spanning the gap. The CDR3 is 15 residues long. Germline CDR1 is SNHLY and CDR2 is FYNNEI. This rearrangement joins TRBV2 to TRBJ2-6; D is perhaps TRBD1 (6 bases). The source is a human donor with HPV-associated anogenital cancer. This sample was taken from a patient who underwent chemoradiotherapy. CDR3 sequence: CASSEEGAGANVLTF. The CDR3 DNA reads TGTGCCAGCAGTGAAGAGGGGGCTGGGGCCAACGTCCTGACTTTC.